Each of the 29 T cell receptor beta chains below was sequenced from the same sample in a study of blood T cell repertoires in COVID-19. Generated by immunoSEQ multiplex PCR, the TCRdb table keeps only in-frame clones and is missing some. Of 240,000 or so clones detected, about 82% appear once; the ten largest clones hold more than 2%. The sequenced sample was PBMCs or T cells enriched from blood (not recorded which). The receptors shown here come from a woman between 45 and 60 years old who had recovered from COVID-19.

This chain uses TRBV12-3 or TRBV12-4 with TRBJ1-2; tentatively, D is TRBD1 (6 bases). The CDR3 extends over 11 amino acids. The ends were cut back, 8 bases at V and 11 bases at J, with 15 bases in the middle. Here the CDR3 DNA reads TGTGCCAGCGTCAGGGCAGGGGTTTACACCTTC. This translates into CASVRAGVYTF.

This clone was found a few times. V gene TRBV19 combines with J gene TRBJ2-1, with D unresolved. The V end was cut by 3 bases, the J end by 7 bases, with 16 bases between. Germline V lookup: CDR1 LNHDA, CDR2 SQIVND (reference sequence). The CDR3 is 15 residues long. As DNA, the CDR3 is TGTGCCAGTAGTATCGCCTTTCAATGGCCAAATGAGCAGTTCTTC. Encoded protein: CASSIAFQWPNEQFF.

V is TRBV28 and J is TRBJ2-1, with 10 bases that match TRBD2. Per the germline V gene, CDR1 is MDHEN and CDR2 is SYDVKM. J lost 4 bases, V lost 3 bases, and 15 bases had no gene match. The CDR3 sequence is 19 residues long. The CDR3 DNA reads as TGTGCCAGCAGTTTCCCTCCCAGCGGGAGGGGGAATAGATACAATGAGCAGTTCTTC. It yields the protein CASSFPPSGRGNRYNEQFF.

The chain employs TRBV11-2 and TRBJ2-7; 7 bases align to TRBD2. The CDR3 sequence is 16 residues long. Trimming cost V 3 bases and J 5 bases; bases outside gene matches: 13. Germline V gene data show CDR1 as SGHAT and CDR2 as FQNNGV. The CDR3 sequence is CASSFPGGLGRNEQYF. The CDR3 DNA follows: TGTGCCAGCAGCTTCCCCGGGGGGTTGGGACGGAACGAGCAGTACTTC.

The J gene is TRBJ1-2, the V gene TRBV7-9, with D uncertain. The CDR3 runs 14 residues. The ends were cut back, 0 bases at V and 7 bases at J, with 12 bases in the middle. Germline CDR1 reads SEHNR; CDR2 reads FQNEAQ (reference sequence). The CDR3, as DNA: TGTGCCAGCAGCTTAGCCGGCGGAGCTATTGGCTACACCTTC. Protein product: CASSLAGGAIGYTF.

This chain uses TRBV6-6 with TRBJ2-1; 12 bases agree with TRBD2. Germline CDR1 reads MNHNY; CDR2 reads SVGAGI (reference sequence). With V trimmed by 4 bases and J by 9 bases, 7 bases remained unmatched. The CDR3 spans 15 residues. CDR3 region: CASSFLAGGNGEQFF. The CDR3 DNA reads TGTGCCAGCAGTTTCCTAGCGGGAGGGAACGGTGAGCAGTTCTTC.

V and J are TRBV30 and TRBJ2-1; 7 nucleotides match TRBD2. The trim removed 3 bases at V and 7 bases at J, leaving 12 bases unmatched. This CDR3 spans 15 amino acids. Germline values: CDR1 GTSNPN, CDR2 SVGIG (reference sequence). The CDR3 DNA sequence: TGTGCCTGGAGCGTAGCGGGCGAAGCTTGGAATGAGCAGTTCTTC. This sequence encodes CAWSVAGEAWNEQFF. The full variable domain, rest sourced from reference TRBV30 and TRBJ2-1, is SQTIHQWPATLVQPVGSPLSLECTVEGTSNPNLYWYRQAAGRGLQLLFYSVGIGQISSEVPQNLSASRPQDRQFILSSKKLLLSDSGFYLCAWSVAGEAWNEQFFGPGTRLTVL.

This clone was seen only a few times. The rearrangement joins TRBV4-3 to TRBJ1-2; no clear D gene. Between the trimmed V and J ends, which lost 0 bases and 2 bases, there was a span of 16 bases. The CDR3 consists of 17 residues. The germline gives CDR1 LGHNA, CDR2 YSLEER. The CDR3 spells CASSQDGSRALNYGYTF. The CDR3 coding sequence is TGCGCCAGCAGCCAAGATGGTTCGAGGGCCTTAAACTATGGCTACACCTTC.

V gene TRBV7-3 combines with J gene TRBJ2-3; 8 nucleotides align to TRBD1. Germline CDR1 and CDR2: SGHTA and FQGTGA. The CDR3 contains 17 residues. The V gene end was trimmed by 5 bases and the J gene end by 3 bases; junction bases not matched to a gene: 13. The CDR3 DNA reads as TGTGCCAGCAGCGCGGAGCCTGGACAGGGAAGAACAGATACGCAGTATTTT. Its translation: CASSAEPGQGRTDTQYF.

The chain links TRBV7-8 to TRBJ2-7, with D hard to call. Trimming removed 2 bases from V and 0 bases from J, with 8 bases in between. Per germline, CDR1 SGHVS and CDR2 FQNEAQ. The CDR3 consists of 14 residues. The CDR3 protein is CASSLRAISYEQYF. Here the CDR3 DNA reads TGTGCCAGCAGCTTACGTGCTATCTCCTACGAGCAGTACTTC.

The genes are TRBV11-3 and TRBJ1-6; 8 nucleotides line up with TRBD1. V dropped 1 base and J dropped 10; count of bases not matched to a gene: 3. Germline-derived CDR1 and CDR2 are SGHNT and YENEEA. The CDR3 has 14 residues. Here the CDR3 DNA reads TGTGCCAGCAGCTTAGCAGGGGGCGAATCACCCCTCCACTTT. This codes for CASSLAGGESPLHF.

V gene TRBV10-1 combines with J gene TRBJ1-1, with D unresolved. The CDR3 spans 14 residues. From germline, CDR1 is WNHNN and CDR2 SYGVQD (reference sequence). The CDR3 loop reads CGQQYGAGVTEAFF. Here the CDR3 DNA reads TGCGGCCAGCAGTATGGTGCGGGTGTCACTGAAGCTTTCTTT.

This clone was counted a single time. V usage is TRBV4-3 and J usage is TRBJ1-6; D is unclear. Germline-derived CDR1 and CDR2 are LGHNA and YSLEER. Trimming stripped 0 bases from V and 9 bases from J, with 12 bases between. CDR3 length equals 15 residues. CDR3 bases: TGCGCCAGCAGCCAAGATCCGGGTTCCAGTTCACCCCTCCACTTT. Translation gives CASSQDPGSSSPLHF.

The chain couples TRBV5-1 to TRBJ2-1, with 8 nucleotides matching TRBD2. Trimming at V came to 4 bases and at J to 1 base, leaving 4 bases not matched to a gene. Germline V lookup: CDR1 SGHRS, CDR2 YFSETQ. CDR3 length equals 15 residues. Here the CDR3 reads CASSPGGVSYNEQFF. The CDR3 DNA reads TGCGCCAGCAGCCCCGGGGGGGTATCCTACAATGAGCAGTTCTTC. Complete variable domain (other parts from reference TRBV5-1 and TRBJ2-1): KAGVTQTPRYLIKTRGQQVTLSCSPISGHRSVSWYQQTPGQGLQFLFEYFSETQRNKGNFPGRFSGRQFSNSRSEMNVSTLELGDSALYLCASSPGGVSYNEQFFGPGTRLTVL.

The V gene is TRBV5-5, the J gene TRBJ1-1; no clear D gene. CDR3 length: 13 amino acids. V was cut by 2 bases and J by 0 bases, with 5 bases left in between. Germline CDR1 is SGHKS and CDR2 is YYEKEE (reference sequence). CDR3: CASSFAVNTEAFF. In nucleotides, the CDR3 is TGTGCCAGCAGCTTCGCGGTGAACACTGAAGCTTTCTTT.

The CDR3 reads CASSSRRLAGQIQETQYF. CDR3 in DNA: TGTGCCAGCAGTTCCCGTCGACTAGCGGGGCAAATCCAAGAGACCCAGTACTTC. The chain recombines TRBV6-2 or TRBV6-3 with TRBJ2-5, with 11 bases identical to TRBD2. The CDR3 sequence is 18 residues long. V was pared by 4 bases and J by 1 base, with 11 bases of the junction left unmatched. Germline V gives CDR1 MNHEY, CDR2 SVGEGT.

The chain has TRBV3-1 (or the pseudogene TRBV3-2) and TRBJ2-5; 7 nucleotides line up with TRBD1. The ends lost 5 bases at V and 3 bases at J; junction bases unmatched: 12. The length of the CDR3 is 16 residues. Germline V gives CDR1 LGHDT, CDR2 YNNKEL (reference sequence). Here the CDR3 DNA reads TGTGCCAGCAGCGACCGGGACAGCGGAATTAAAGAGACCCAGTACTTC. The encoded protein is CASSDRDSGIKETQYF.

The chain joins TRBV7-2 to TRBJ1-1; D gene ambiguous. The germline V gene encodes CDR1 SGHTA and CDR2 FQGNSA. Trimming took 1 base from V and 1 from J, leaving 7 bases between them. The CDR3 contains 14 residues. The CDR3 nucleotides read TGTGCCAGCAGCTTAGTTCTGGCGAACACTGAAGCTTTCTTT. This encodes CASSLVLANTEAFF. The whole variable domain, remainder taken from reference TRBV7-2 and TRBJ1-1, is GAGVSQSPSNKVTEKGKDVELRCDPISGHTALYWYRQSLGQGLEFLIYFQGNSAPDKSGLPSDRFSAERTGGSVSTLTIQRTQQEDSAVYLCASSLVLANTEAFFGQGTRLTVV.

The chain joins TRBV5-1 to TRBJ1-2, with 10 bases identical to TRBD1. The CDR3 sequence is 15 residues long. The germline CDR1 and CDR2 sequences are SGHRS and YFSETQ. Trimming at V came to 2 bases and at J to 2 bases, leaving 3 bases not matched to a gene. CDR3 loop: CASSFTGQGNYGYTF. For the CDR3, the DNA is TGCGCCAGCAGCTTCACGGGACAGGGGAACTATGGCTACACCTTC. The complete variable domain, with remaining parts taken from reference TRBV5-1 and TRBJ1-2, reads KAGVTQTPRYLIKTRGQQVTLSCSPISGHRSVSWYQQTPGQGLQFLFEYFSETQRNKGNFPGRFSGRQFSNSRSEMNVSTLELGDSALYLCASSFTGQGNYGYTFGSGTRLTVV.

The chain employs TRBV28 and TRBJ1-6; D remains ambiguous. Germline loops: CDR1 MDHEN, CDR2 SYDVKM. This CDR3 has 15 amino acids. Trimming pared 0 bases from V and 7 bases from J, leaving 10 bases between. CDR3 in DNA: TGTGCCAGCAGTTTATGGCTAGGGAGGAATTCACCCCTCCACTTT. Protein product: CASSLWLGRNSPLHF.

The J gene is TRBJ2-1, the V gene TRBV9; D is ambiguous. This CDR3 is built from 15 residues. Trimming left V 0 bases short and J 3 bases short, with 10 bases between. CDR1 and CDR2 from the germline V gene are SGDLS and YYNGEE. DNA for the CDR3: TGTGCCAGCAGCGTAGGGGTAGGAGTCTACAATGAGCAGTTCTTC. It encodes CASSVGVGVYNEQFF. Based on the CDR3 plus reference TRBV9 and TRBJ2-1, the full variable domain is DSGVTQTPKHLITATGQRVTLRCSPRSGDLSVYWYQQSLDQGLQFLIQYYNGEERAKGNILERFSAQQFPDLHSELNLSSLELGDSALYFCASSVGVGVYNEQFFGPGTRLTVL.

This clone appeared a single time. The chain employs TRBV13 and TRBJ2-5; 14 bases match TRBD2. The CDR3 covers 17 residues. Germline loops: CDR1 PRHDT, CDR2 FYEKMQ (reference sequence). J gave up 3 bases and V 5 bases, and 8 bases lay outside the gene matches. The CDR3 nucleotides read TGTGCCAGCAGCCGGACTAGCGGGGGGCCAGGGGAAGAGACCCAGTACTTC. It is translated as CASSRTSGGPGEETQYF.

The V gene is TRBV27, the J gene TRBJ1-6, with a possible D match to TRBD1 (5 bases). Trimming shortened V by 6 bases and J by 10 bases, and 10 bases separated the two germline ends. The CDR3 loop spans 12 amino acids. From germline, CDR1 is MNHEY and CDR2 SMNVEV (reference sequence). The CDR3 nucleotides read TGTGCCAGCAGGCCCGCAGGGTCACCCCTCCACTTT. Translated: CASRPAGSPLHF.

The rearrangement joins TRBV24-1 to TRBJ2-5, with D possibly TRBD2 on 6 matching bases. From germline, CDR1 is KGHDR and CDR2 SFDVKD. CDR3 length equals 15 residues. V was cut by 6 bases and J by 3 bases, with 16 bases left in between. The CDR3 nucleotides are TGTGCCACCAGTCCACGGGGACTCCAGGAAGAGACCCAGTACTTC. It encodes CATSPRGLQEETQYF.

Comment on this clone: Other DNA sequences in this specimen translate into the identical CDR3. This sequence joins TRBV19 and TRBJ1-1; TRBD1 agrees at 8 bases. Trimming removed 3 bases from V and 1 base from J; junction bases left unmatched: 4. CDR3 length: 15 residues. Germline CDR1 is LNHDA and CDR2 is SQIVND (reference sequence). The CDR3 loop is CASSMGGTGNTEAFF. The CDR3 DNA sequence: TGTGCCAGTAGTATGGGGGGGACAGGGAACACTGAAGCTTTCTTT.

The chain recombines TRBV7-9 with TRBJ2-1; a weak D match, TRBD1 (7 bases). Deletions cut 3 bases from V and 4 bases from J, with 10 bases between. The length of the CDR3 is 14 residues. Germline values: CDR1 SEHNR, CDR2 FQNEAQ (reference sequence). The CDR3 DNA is TGTGCCAGCAGCTTCAGGGGGAGGTACAATGAGCAGTTCTTC. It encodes CASSFRGRYNEQFF.

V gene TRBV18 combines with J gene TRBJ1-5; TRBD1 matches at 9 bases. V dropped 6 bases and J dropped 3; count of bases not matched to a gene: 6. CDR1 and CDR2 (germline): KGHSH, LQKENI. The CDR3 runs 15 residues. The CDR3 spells CASSPGQGNNQPQHF. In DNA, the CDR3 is TGTGCCAGCTCTCCCGGACAGGGGAACAATCAGCCCCAGCATTTT. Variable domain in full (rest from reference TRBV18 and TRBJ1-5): NAGVMQNPRHLVRRRGQEARLRCSPMKGHSHVYWYRQLPEEGLKFMVYLQKENIIDESGMPKERFSAEFPKEGPSILRIQQVVRGDSAAYFCASSPGQGNNQPQHFGDGTRLSIL.

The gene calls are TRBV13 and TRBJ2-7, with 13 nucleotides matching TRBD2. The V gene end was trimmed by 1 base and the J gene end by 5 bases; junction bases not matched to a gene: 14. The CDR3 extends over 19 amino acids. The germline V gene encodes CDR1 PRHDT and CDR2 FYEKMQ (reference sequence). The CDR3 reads CASSLAGEIGLAGAHEQYF. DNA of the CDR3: TGTGCCAGCAGCTTAGCCGGAGAGATAGGACTAGCGGGGGCCCACGAGCAGTACTTC. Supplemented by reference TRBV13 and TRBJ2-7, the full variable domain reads AAGVIQSPRHLIKEKRETATLKCYPIPRHDTVYWYQQGPGQDPQFLISFYEKMQSDKGSIPDRFSAQQFSDYHSELNMSSLELGDSALYFCASSLAGEIGLAGAHEQYFGPGTRLTVT.

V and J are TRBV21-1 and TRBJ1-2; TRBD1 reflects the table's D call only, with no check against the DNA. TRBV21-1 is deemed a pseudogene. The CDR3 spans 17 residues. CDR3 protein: CASSKCSGQGFNYGYTF. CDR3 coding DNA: TGTGCCAGCAGCAAGTGCTCGGGACAGGGGTTTAACTATGGCTACACCTTC.